This entry lists 2 T cell receptor beta chains sequenced from one sample in a study of blood T cell repertoires in COVID-19. Assay: immunoSEQ multiplex PCR; the TCRdb copy retains only in-frame clones and omits some. The sample consists of 100,000 to 150,000 clones, less than 90% of them appearing once. The sequenced material came from peripheral blood. These receptors all stem from a man older than 75 with active or convalescent COVID-19.

CDR3 coding DNA: TGTGCCAGCAGCTTAGATCGAAGCGAGACCCAGTACTTC. Translating it yields CASSLDRSETQYF. This sequence joins TRBV7-7 and TRBJ2-5; D call uncertain. Trimming left V 1 base short and J 5 bases short, with 8 bases between. The CDR3 is 13 amino acids. The germline V gene encodes CDR1 SSHAT and CDR2 FNYEAQ (reference sequence).

This clone was seen once. This chain connects TRBV9 to TRBJ1-2; TRBD1 is a possible D gene (5 bases). V dropped 0 bases and J dropped 2 bases, with 11 bases sitting between them. CDR1 and CDR2 (germline): SGDLS, YYNGEE. This CDR3 region has 15 residues. CDR3 bases: TGTGCCAGCAGCGTAGAAGGAGGGGCAAACTATGGCTACACCTTC. Amino acid sequence: CASSVEGGANYGYTF.